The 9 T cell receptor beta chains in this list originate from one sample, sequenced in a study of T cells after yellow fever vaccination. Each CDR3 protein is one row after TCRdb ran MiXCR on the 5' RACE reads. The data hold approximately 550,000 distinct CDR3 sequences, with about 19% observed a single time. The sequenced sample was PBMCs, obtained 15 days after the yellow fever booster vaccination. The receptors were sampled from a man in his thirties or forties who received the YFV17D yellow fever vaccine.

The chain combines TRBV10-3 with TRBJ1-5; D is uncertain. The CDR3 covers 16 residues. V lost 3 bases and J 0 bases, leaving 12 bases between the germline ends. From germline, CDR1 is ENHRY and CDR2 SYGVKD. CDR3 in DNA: TGTGCCATCAGTGAAGAGGCAGAGAATAGCAATCAGCCCCAGCATTTT. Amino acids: CAISEEAENSNQPQHF.

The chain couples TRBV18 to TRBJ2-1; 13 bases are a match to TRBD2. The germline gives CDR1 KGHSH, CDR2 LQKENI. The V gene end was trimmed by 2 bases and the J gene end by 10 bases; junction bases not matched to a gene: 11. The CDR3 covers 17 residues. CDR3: CASSPNPGTSGISEQFF. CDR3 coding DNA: TGTGCCAGCTCACCAAACCCCGGGACTAGCGGGATCAGCGAGCAGTTCTTC. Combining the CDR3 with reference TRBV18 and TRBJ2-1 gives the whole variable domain NAGVMQNPRHLVRRRGQEARLRCSPMKGHSHVYWYRQLPEEGLKFMVYLQKENIIDESGMPKERFSAEFPKEGPSILRIQQVVRGDSAAYFCASSPNPGTSGISEQFFGPGTRLTVL.

The DNA of the CDR3 is TGCGCCAGCAGGATGAGGGACAGGGGGACTTGGGGAGAGACCCAGTACTTC. Translating gives CASRMRDRGTWGETQYF. This rearrangement joins TRBV5-1 to TRBJ2-5; 11 bases match TRBD1. Germline V gene sequence: CDR1 SGHRS, CDR2 YFSETQ. The CDR3 has 17 residues. V trimming: 5 bases; J trimming: 4 bases; junction bases outside the gene matches: 13.

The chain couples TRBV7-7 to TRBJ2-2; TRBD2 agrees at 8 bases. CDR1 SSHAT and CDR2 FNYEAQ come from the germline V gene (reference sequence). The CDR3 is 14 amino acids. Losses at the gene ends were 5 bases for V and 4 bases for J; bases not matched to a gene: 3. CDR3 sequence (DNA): TGTGCCAGCAGCGCTACTAGCGGCACCGGGGAGCTGTTTTTT. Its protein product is CASSATSGTGELFF.

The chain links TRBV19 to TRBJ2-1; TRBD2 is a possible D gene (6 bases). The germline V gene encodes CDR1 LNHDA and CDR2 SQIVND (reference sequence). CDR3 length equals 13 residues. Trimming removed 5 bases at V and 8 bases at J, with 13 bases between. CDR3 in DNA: TGTGCCAGTAGTGTTCGGGACTTCCATGAGCAGTTCTTC. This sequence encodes CASSVRDFHEQFF. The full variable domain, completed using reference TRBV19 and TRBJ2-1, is DGGITQSPKYLFRKEGQNVTLSCEQNLNHDAMYWYRQDPGQGLRLIYYSQIVNDFQKGDIAEGYSVSREKKESFPLTVTSAQKNPTAFYLCASSVRDFHEQFFGPGTRLTVL.

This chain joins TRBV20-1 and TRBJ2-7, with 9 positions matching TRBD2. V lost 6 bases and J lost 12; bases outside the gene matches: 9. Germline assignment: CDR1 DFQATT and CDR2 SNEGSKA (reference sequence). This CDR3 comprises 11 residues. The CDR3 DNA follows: TGCAGTGCCGTCTATAGCGGGAGCCCGTACTTC. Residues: CSAVYSGSPYF.

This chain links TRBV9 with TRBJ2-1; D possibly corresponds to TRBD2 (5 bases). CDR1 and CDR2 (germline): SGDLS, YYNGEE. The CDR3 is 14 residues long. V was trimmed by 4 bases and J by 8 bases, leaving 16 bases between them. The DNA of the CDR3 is TGTGCCAGCAGCTTCCGGGATCGGTTCGATGAGCAGTTCTTC. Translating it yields CASSFRDRFDEQFF.

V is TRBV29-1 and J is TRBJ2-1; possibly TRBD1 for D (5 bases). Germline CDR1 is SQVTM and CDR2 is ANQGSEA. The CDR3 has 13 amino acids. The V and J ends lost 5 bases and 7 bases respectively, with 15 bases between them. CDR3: CSVLGLSINEQFF. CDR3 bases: TGCAGCGTTTTGGGGCTTAGTATTAATGAGCAGTTCTTC.

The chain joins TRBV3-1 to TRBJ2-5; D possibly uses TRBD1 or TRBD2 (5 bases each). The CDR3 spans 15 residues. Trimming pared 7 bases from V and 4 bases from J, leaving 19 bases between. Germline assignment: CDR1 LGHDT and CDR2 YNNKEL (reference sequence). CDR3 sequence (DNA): TGTGCCAGCAACTCCCGGTTGGGGGTAGGAGAGACCCAGTACTTC. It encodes CASNSRLGVGETQYF.